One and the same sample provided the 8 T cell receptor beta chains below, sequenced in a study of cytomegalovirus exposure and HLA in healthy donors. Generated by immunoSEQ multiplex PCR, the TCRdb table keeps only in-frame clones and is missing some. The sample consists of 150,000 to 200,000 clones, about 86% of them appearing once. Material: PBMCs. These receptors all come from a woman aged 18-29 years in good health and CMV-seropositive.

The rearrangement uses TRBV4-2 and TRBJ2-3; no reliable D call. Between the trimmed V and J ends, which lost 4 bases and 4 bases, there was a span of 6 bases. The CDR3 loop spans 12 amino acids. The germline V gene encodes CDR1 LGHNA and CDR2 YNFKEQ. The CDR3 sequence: CASSRLADTQYF. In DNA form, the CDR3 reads TGTGCCAGCAGCCGGCTTGCAGATACGCAGTATTTT.

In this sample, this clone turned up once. The CDR3 is CASSPETGLLSHEQYF. The CDR3 DNA reads as TGTGCCAGCAGCCCCGAGACAGGGCTTCTTTCCCACGAGCAGTACTTC. V gene TRBV7-9 combines with J gene TRBJ2-7; 7 bases align to TRBD1. This CDR3 is 16 amino acids long. Germline lookup yields CDR1 SEHNR and CDR2 FQNEAQ (reference sequence). After removal of 5 bases from V and 5 bases from J, the junction contained 15 bases not matched to a gene. Supplemented by reference TRBV7-9 and TRBJ2-7, the full variable domain reads DTGVSQNPRHKITKRGQNVTFRCDPISEHNRLYWYRQTLGQGPEFLTYFQNEAQLEKSRLLSDRFSAERPKGSFSTLEIQRTEQGDSAMYLCASSPETGLLSHEQYFGPGTRLTVT.

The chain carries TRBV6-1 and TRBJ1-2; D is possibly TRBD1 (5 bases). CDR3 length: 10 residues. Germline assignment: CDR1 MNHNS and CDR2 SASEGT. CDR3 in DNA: TGTTCCGGGGGACTGGGGGGCTACACCTTC. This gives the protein CSGGLGGYTF.

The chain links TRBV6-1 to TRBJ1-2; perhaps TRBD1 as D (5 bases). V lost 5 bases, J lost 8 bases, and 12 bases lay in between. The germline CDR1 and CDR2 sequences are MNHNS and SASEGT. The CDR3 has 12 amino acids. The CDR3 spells CASSSGQAGYTF. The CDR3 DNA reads TGTGCCAGCAGTTCCGGACAAGCCGGCTACACCTTC.

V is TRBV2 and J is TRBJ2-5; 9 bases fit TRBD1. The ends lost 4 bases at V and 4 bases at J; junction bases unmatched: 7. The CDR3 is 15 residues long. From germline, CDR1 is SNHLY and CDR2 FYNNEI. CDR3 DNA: TGTGCCAGCAGTGGACCGGGACAGGGTTTAGAGACCCAGTACTTC. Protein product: CASSGPGQGLETQYF. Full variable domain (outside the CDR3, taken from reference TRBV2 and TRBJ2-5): EPEVTQTPSHQVTQMGQEVILRCVPISNHLYFYWYRQILGQKVEFLVSFYNNEISEKSEIFDDQFSVERPDGSNFTLKIRSTKLEDSAMYFCASSGPGQGLETQYFGPGTRLLVL.

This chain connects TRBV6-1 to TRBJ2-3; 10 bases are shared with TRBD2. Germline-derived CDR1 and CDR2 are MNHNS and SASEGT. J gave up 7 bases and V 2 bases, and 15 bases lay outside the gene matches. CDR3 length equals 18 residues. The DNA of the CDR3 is TGTGCCAGCAGTGAACCCCGCGGTAGCGGGGGGCCTTCTTATACGCAGTATTTT. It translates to CASSEPRGSGGPSYTQYF.

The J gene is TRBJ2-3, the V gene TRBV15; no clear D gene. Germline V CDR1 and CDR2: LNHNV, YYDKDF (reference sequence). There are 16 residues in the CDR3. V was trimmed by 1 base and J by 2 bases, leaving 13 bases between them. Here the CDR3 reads CATSRGTVGVTDTQYF. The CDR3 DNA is TGTGCCACCAGCAGAGGTACGGTTGGAGTCACAGATACGCAGTATTTT.

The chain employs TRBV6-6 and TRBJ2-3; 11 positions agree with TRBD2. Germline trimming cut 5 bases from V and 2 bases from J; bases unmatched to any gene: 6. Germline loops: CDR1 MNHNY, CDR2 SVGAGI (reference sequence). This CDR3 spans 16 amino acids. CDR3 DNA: TGTGCCAGCAGTCCGACTAGCGGGGAACTCACAGATACGCAGTATTTT. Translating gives CASSPTSGELTDTQYF.